This is a list of T cell receptor beta chains from one sample in a study of tumour-infiltrating T cells in Burkitt lymphoma. Method: immunoSEQ multiplex PCR; TCRdb's copy keeps in-frame clones and lacks some. The table shows 2,000 to 2,500 clones, with around 24% occurring only once. The sequencing sample was made of tumor tissue from a relapse. The receptors derive from a human donor with relapsed Burkitt lymphoma. Some clones in this sample may be carry-over from other donors' samples. Both conserved end residues are part of each CDR3. A D gene is named only where the DNA matches it firmly. The listing skips clone size in some rows; elsewhere it reads once, few, many or a size class.

TRBV18	.	TRBJ1-1	.	TGTGCCAGCTCACCACCCGCCCCTAACCCGTACACTGAAGCTTTCTTT	CASSPPAPNPYTEAFF
TRBV7-6	few	TRBJ1-2	.	TGTGCCAGCAGCTTAGTTCCAGCCGCTCTCGGGGGCTACACCTTC	CASSLVPAALGGYTF
TRBV28	.	TRBJ1-2	.	TGTGCCAGCAGTGTTCCGGGACGGGCGGACTATGGCTACACCTTC	CASSVPGRADYGYTF
TRBV5-1	once	TRBJ2-7	.	TGCGCCAGCAGCCCTACCGGGGAAAGCTCCTACGAGCAGTACTTC	CASSPTGESSYEQYF
TRBV5-5	few	TRBJ1-1	.	TGTGCCAGCAGCTTGTACAGGGCAGACACTGAAGCTTTCTTT	CASSLYRADTEAFF
TRBV25-1	large	TRBJ2-4	.	TGTGCCAGCAGTTCTCCCCAATACGACATTCAGTACTTC	CASSSPQYDIQYF
TRBV4-1	few	TRBJ2-7	.	TGCGCCAGCAGCCAAGAATGGGGGGCCCTATACGAGCAGTACTTC	CASSQEWGALYEQYF
TRBV2	few	TRBJ2-5	TRBD2	TGTGCCAGCAGTGCCCCGGGACTAGCGGGGGGGAGAGAGACCCAGTACTTC	CASSAPGLAGGRETQYF
TRBV14	.	TRBJ1-4	TRBD1	TGTGCCAGCAGCCAAGGAGGGACAGAGTTCTATGAAAAACTGTTTTTT	CASSQGGTEFYEKLFF
TRBV29-1	.	TRBJ1-1	.	TGCAACGTTGCGGGGGGCGGGCGGGAAGCTTTCTTT	CNVAGGGREAFF
TRBV6-4	.	TRBJ1-5	TRBD1	TGTGCCAGCAGTGGCGAGGCAGGGGGGTTCAATCAGCCCCAGCATTTT	CASSGEAGGFNQPQHF
TRBV6-5	few	TRBJ2-1	.	TGTGCCAGCAGTTACTCCGCCCCCTACAATGAGCAGTTCTTC	CASSYSAPYNEQFF
TRBV5-8	few	TRBJ2-6	.	TGTGCCAGCAACTACGAGCGCTCTGGGGCCAACGTCCTGACTTTC	CASNYERSGANVLTF
TRBV7-9	few	TRBJ2-1	TRBD2	TGTGCCAGCAGCTTAGGGTTCGGGGGGAACAATGAGCAGTTCTTC	CASSLGFGGNNEQFF
TRBV11-1	.	TRBJ2-7	.	TGTGCCAGCAGCTTAGATTTCTCCTCCGGGACGGTAGACTACGAGCAGTACTTC	CASSLDFSSGTVDYEQYF
TRBV4-2	.	TRBJ2-7	.	TGTGCCAGCAGCCAAGGCAACGAGCAGTACTTC	CASSQGNEQYF
TRBV2	few	TRBJ2-3	TRBD1	TGTGCCAGCAGTGTGACAGGGGTCACAGATACGCAGTATTTT	CASSVTGVTDTQYF